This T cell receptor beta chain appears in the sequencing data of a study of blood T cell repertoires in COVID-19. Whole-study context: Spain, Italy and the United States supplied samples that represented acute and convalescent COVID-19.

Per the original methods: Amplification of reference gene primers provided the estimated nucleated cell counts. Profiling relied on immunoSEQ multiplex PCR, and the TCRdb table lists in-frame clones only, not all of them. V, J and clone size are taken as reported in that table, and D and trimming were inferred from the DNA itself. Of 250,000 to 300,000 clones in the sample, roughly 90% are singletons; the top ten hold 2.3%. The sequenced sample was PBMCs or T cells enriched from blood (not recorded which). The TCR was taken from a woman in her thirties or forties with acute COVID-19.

The CDR3 reads CASSPSLGSNEQFF. The CDR3 DNA reads TGTGCCAGCTCACCCAGCCTAGGGAGCAATGAGCAGTTCTTC. This sequence joins TRBV18 and TRBJ2-1, with D possibly matching TRBD2 (5 bases). Trimming removed 3 bases at V and 6 bases at J, with 12 bases between. The CDR3 has 14 amino acids. CDR1 is KGHSH, CDR2 LQKENI, per germline.